These T cell receptor beta chains were read from a single sample in a study of shared clonotypes between healthy human individuals. The method was immunoSEQ multiplex PCR; TCRdb's version includes in-frame clones alone and lacks a portion of them. The sample yields some 630,000 clones, about 95% seen once. Sequencing input: naive CD8+ T cells sorted from blood. The receptors here all came from a woman in her 30s in good health. CDR3s include the opening cysteine and the closing phenylalanine or tryptophan. The order of the fields is clone size, V gene, J gene, D gene, CDR3 DNA, CDR3 protein. D genes are given only for firm matches. Rows give clone size only sometimes, using once, few, many, or a class for an expanded clone.

NA	TRBV9	TRBJ2-1	NA	TGTGCCAGCAGCGAGGAAGGCAATGAGCAGTTCTTC	CASSEEGNEQFF
NA	TRBV7-9	TRBJ2-1	NA	TGTGCCAGCAGCTTAGGAGGGCTCTACAATGAGCAGTTCTTC	CASSLGGLYNEQFF
NA	TRBV10-1	TRBJ2-3	NA	TGCGCCAGCAGTGAGTCCCCCCTGACGGGTTGGACGCAGTATTTT	CASSESPLTGWTQYF
NA	TRBV6-1	TRBJ2-1	NA	TGTGCCAGCAGCTCCGGGTGGGGGTACAATGAGCAGTTCTTC	CASSSGWGYNEQFF
NA	TRBV5-5	TRBJ2-7	NA	TGTGCCAGCAGCCAAGGGACCAATAACTACGAGCAGTACTTC	CASSQGTNNYEQYF
NA	TRBV7-9	TRBJ2-5	NA	TGTGCCAGCAGCCCCCGTACAGGGACCCAAGAGACCCAGTACTTC	CASSPRTGTQETQYF
NA	TRBV5-6	TRBJ1-1	NA	TGTGCCAGCAGCTGGGAGCACACTGAAGCTTTCTTT	CASSWEHTEAFF
NA	TRBV11-2	TRBJ2-1	TRBD2	TGTGCCAGCAGCTTAGTGGTAGCGGGAGCCTACAATGAGCAGTTCTTC	CASSLVVAGAYNEQFF
NA	TRBV28	TRBJ1-5	NA	TGTGCCAGCTCTTCAGTCAGCAATCAGCCCCAGCATTTT	CASSSVSNQPQHF
NA	TRBV5-6	TRBJ2-7	NA	TGTGCCAGCAGCATGGATAGACACGTTAATTCTTACGAGCAGTACTTC	CASSMDRHVNSYEQYF
NA	TRBV27	TRBJ2-7	NA	TGTGCCAGCAGTTTAGGGGGCTACGAGCAGTACTTC	CASSLGGYEQYF
NA	TRBV6-5	TRBJ2-1	NA	TGTGCCAGCAGTTACTCTGGGGGAGCGAGCTACAATGAGCAGTTCTTC	CASSYSGGASYNEQFF
NA	TRBV5-6	TRBJ2-7	NA	TGTGCCAGCAGCCCGACAGTAGATCTCTACGAGCAGTACTTC	CASSPTVDLYEQYF
NA	TRBV6-1	TRBJ2-5	NA	TGTGCCAGCAGTGATTTTGGAGTAGTAGAGACCCAGTACTTC	CASSDFGVVETQYF
NA	TRBV7-8	TRBJ1-5	NA	TGTGCCAGCAGCTTAGGCGGGGGTAGCAATCAGCCCCAGCATTTT	CASSLGGGSNQPQHF
NA	TRBV2	TRBJ2-3	TRBD2	TGTGCCAGCAGGGATACCCTAGCGGGAGGGCCAGATACGCAGTATTTT	CASRDTLAGGPDTQYF
NA	TRBV13	TRBJ1-1	TRBD1	TGTGCCAGCAGCTTAGCGACAGGGGGCCGTGAAGCTTTCTTT	CASSLATGGREAFF
NA	TRBV7-2	TRBJ2-7	TRBD2	TGTGCCAGCAGCACGGGAGGGGAGAGCTCCTACGAGCAGTACTTC	CASSTGGESSYEQYF
few	TRBV30	TRBJ1-2	NA	TGTGCCTGGTTGGGCGGATCTGGCGACTATGGCTACACCTTC	CAWLGGSGDYGYTF
NA	TRBV2	TRBJ1-1	NA	TGTGCCAGCAGTGAACCTTCTCGGGGCGGGAGGCCTGAAGCTTTCTTT	CASSEPSRGGRPEAFF
NA	TRBV5-4	TRBJ2-1	TRBD2	TGTGCCAGCAGCTTAGCGGGAGGGCCCGATGAGCAGTTCTTC	CASSLAGGPDEQFF
NA	TRBV21-1	TRBJ2-3	NA	TGTGCCAGCAGCCTCTACAGGGGAGAGGAAGATACGCAGTATTTT	CASSLYRGEEDTQYF
few	TRBV5-1	TRBJ2-7	TRBD2	TGCGCCAGCAGCTTGGGGAGGCGGGAGGGCCGTCCCGAGCAGTACTTC	CASSLGRREGRPEQYF
NA	TRBV6-5	TRBJ1-3	NA	TGTGCCAGCAGTTATGGGTCCGGGATCTCTGGAAACACCATATATTTT	CASSYGSGISGNTIYF
NA	TRBV19	TRBJ2-7	NA	TGTGCCAGTAGTCCAGATTTCTACGAGCAGTACTTC	CASSPDFYEQYF
NA	TRBV7-6	TRBJ2-1	TRBD2	TGTGCCAGCAGCACCGGACTAGCGGGGTCTCGGGAGCAGTTCTTC	CASSTGLAGSREQFF
NA	TRBV11-1	TRBJ2-2	NA	TGTGCCAGCAGCATACAGGGAAAATGGGCCGGGGAGCTGTTTTTT	CASSIQGKWAGELFF
NA	TRBV9	TRBJ2-2	TRBD1	TGTGCCAGCAGCACAAGACAGGGAACCAACACCGGGGAGCTGTTTTTT	CASSTRQGTNTGELFF
NA	TRBV2	TRBJ1-1	NA	TGTGCCAGCAGAGGACAGATTAACACTGAAGCTTTCTTT	CASRGQINTEAFF
NA	TRBV28	TRBJ2-7	NA	TGTGCCAGCAGGTATGGGGGGCTGTTGGAGCAGTACTTC	CASRYGGLLEQYF
NA	TRBV9	TRBJ2-5	NA	TGTGCCAGCAGCGTAGACAGTCAAGAGACCCAGTACTTC	CASSVDSQETQYF
NA	TRBV29-1	TRBJ2-1	TRBD1	TGCAGCTTCCGGGACAGGGTAGGTGGTGAGCAGTTCTTC	CSFRDRVGGEQFF
NA	TRBV7-9	TRBJ2-6	NA	TGTGCCAGCAGCTTAGGGGGTCATTTTCTGCCCGGGGCCAACGTCCTGACTTTC	CASSLGGHFLPGANVLTF